The 23 T cell receptor beta chains presented below share a single source sample, sequenced in a study of blood T cell repertoires in COVID-19. Method: immunoSEQ multiplex PCR; TCRdb's copy keeps in-frame clones and lacks some. The sample consists of 380,000 or so clones, 65% to 90% of them appearing once. Sequencing was done on a sample of peripheral blood. These receptor sequences come from a woman aged 60-70 years with COVID-19, enrolled during active disease.

The chain carries TRBV3-1 (or the pseudogene TRBV3-2) and TRBJ1-2, with D unresolved. In germline, CDR1 is LGHDT, CDR2 YNNKEL (reference sequence). Trimming cost V 0 bases and J 8 bases, with 19 bases left between them. This CDR3 is built from 16 residues. For the CDR3, the DNA is TGTGCCAGCAGCCAAGATGCGGAGGTGACACGAGGCGGCTACACCTTC. As protein: CASSQDAEVTRGGYTF.

As to this clone: The same CDR3 arises from other DNA sequences in this sample as well. The chain couples TRBV15 to TRBJ2-1; TRBD2 might be the D (5 bases). Germline V lookup: CDR1 LNHNV, CDR2 YYDKDF (reference sequence). V lost 5 bases to trimming and J lost 3 bases, with 5 bases between them. The CDR3 consists of 12 residues. The CDR3 region is CATSRGYNEQFF. In DNA form, the CDR3 reads TGTGCCACCAGCCGGGGCTACAATGAGCAGTTCTTC.

The CDR3 DNA reads TGTGCCAGCAGTTTTCAGGGCTCCTACGAGCAGTACTTC. As protein: CASSFQGSYEQYF. The chain combines TRBV28 with TRBJ2-7; TRBD1 is a possible D gene (5 bases). Trimming pared 3 bases from V and 0 bases from J, leaving 6 bases between. CDR1 is MDHEN and CDR2 is SYDVKM in the germline V gene. The CDR3 is 13 amino acids.

The chain is built from TRBV2 and TRBJ2-1, with 10 bases lining up with TRBD2. Germline lookup yields CDR1 SNHLY and CDR2 FYNNEI. The junction had 3 bases not matched to a gene; V was cut back by 4 bases and J by 6 bases. The CDR3 is 14 residues long. CDR3: CASSAAGGRNEQFF. As DNA, the CDR3 is TGTGCCAGCAGTGCAGCGGGGGGGCGCAATGAGCAGTTCTTC.

The chain carries TRBV4-2 and TRBJ2-1; D not resolved. The CDR3 totals 15 residues. Trimming stripped 0 bases from V and 5 bases from J, with 11 bases between. Germline V gives CDR1 LGHNA, CDR2 YNFKEQ. CDR3 residues: CASSQDTLPDNEQFF. In DNA, the CDR3 is TGTGCCAGCAGCCAAGATACCCTCCCGGACAATGAGCAGTTCTTC.

In its sample, this clone was seen many times. The CDR3 sequence is CASSPGGGNFEQYF. In nucleotides, the CDR3 is TGTGCCAGCTCACCAGGGGGGGGGAATTTCGAGCAGTACTTC. The chain links TRBV18 to TRBJ2-7, with TRBD2 matching over 7 bases. This CDR3 region has 14 residues. V lost 2 bases, J lost 6 bases, and 7 bases stayed unmatched. CDR1 and CDR2 from the germline V gene are KGHSH and LQKENI.

The chain joins TRBV28 to TRBJ1-1; the D is unclear. The CDR3 extends over 14 amino acids. Germline CDR1 MDHEN, CDR2 SYDVKM. V was trimmed by 1 base and J by 7 bases, leaving 13 bases between them. The CDR3 sequence is CASSLSRDMGEAFF. In DNA form, the CDR3 reads TGTGCCAGCAGTTTATCTCGGGATATGGGTGAAGCTTTCTTT.

The chain has TRBV19 and TRBJ2-7, with D uncertain. CDR3 size: 14 residues. Trimming took 3 bases from V and 0 from J, leaving 9 bases between them. Germline loops: CDR1 LNHDA, CDR2 SQIVND (reference sequence). CDR3 protein: CASSIRRLSYEQYF. CDR3 DNA sequence: TGTGCCAGTAGTATTCGGCGGCTCTCCTACGAGCAGTACTTC.

The gene calls are TRBV9 and TRBJ1-2, with 8 bases identical to TRBD1. Germline values: CDR1 SGDLS, CDR2 YYNGEE. J gave up 0 bases and V 3 bases, and 7 bases lay outside the gene matches. The CDR3 is 16 residues long. CDR3 DNA sequence: TGTGCCAGCAGCGGGCAGGGGGCGAGAGCTAACTATGGCTACACCTTC. Encoded protein: CASSGQGARANYGYTF. Combining the CDR3 with reference TRBV9 and TRBJ1-2 gives the whole variable domain DSGVTQTPKHLITATGQRVTLRCSPRSGDLSVYWYQQSLDQGLQFLIQYYNGEERAKGNILERFSAQQFPDLHSELNLSSLELGDSALYFCASSGQGARANYGYTFGSGTRLTVV.

The chain couples TRBV2 to TRBJ2-5; 9 bases match TRBD1. CDR3 length: 16 amino acids. Germline V lookup: CDR1 SNHLY, CDR2 FYNNEI. After removal of 1 base from V and 3 bases from J, the junction contained 6 bases not matched to a gene. The CDR3 bases are TGTGCCAGCAGTGAAGGGGACAGGGACGTGGAAGAGACCCAGTACTTC. Its translation is CASSEGDRDVEETQYF.

The V call is TRBV7-3, the J call TRBJ2-1; tentative D call: TRBD2 (6 bases). The CDR3 length is 15 residues. CDR1 is SGHTA and CDR2 is FQGTGA in the germline V gene. V was trimmed by 2 bases and J by 4 bases, leaving 12 bases between them. For the CDR3, the DNA is TGTGCCAGCAGCTTAGGGGTAGGACTATACAATGAGCAGTTCTTC. Amino acids: CASSLGVGLYNEQFF.

The rearrangement uses TRBV5-5 and TRBJ2-6, with 7 bases fitting TRBD1. CDR1 and CDR2 from the germline V gene are SGHKS and YYEKEE (reference sequence). This CDR3 comprises 18 residues. J gave up 0 bases and V 4 bases, and 10 bases lay outside the gene matches. The DNA of the CDR3 is TGTGCCAGCAGCCCCGGGAATTACAGGGGCTCTGGGGCCAACGTCCTGACTTTC. Protein: CASSPGNYRGSGANVLTF.

This chain connects TRBV28 to TRBJ2-7; 7 bases match TRBD2. This CDR3 spans 13 amino acids. V lost 6 bases, J lost 3 bases, and 5 bases stayed unmatched. Germline V gives CDR1 MDHEN, CDR2 SYDVKM. The CDR3 DNA reads TGTGCCAGCAGACCATGGGGGGGCTACGAGCAGTACTTC. This codes for CASRPWGGYEQYF.

The J gene is TRBJ2-1, the V gene TRBV3-1 (or the pseudogene TRBV3-2); 9 positions agree with TRBD1. The CDR3 has 15 amino acids. Germline V gene data show CDR1 as LGHDT and CDR2 as YNNKEL (reference sequence). The V and J ends lost 5 bases and 5 bases, in that order; junction bases with no gene match: 7. The CDR3 coding sequence is TGTGCCAGCAGCACCCGGGACAGGGCAAACAATGAGCAGTTCTTC. Its protein product is CASSTRDRANNEQFF.

The V and J genes are TRBV6-5 and TRBJ2-2; the match to TRBD1 covers 7 bases. CDR3 size: 15 residues. V lost 6 bases, J lost 4 bases, and 8 bases stayed unmatched. CDR1 and CDR2 from the germline V gene are MNHEY and SVGAGI. In DNA, the CDR3 is TGTGCCAGCAGGGACCGGGACAGCCTCACCGGGGAGCTGTTTTTT. Encoded protein: CASRDRDSLTGELFF.

The CDR3 bases are TGTGCCAGTAGTCCTAGCGGGGGGGTATGGTTCTTC. It is translated as CASSPSGGVWFF. The gene calls are TRBV19 and TRBJ2-1, with TRBD2 matching over 12 bases. The CDR3 runs 12 residues. The germline V gene has CDR1 LNHDA and CDR2 SQIVND (reference sequence). V was clipped by 5 bases and J by 15 bases; unmatched bases: 5.

A single count supports this clone. The V gene is TRBV30, the J gene TRBJ2-1; 16 nucleotides agree with TRBD2. The length of the CDR3 is 15 residues. The V gene end was trimmed by 3 bases and the J gene end by 9 bases; junction bases not matched to a gene: 5. The germline gives CDR1 GTSNPN, CDR2 SVGIG (reference sequence). CDR3 sequence: CAWSSGTSGGGEQFF. CDR3 nucleotide sequence: TGTGCCTGGAGCTCCGGGACTAGCGGGGGGGGTGAGCAGTTCTTC.

This rearrangement joins TRBV5-1 to TRBJ2-2, with TRBD1 identical over 10 bases. Germline CDR1 is SGHRS and CDR2 is YFSETQ. J was trimmed by 6 bases and V by 3 bases; bases with no gene match: 8. The CDR3 consists of 16 residues. CDR3 protein: CASSSGDRGVAGELFF. For the CDR3, the DNA is TGCGCCAGCAGCTCGGGGGACAGGGGTGTGGCCGGGGAGCTGTTTTTT.

The J gene is TRBJ1-3, the V gene TRBV7-9; D ambiguous. Trimming removed 4 bases at V and 1 base at J, with 11 bases between. Germline values: CDR1 SEHNR, CDR2 FQNEAQ (reference sequence). This CDR3 has 15 amino acids. The CDR3 loop is CASSSSTSSGNTIYF. The CDR3 DNA is TGTGCCAGCAGCTCCTCAACAAGTTCTGGAAACACCATATATTTT. Together with reference TRBV7-9 and TRBJ1-3, the CDR3 gives the full variable domain: DTGVSQNPRHKITKRGQNVTFRCDPISEHNRLYWYRQTLGQGPEFLTYFQNEAQLEKSRLLSDRFSAERPKGSFSTLEIQRTEQGDSAMYLCASSSSTSSGNTIYFGEGSWLTVV.

The chain is built from TRBV5-1 and TRBJ2-4, with 12 bases that match TRBD2. Germline trimming cut 4 bases from V and 5 bases from J; bases unmatched to any gene: 7. The CDR3 extends over 16 amino acids. The germline CDR1 and CDR2 sequences are SGHRS and YFSETQ. The CDR3 spells CASSITSGGTQNIQYF. In DNA, the CDR3 is TGCGCCAGCAGCATTACTAGCGGGGGGACCCAAAACATTCAGTACTTC.

Written as DNA, the CDR3 is TGTGCCAGCTCACCACGACAAACTCTCCCAAATCAGCCCCAGCATTTT. Its protein is CASSPRQTLPNQPQHF. This sequence joins TRBV18 and TRBJ1-5; no firm D call. The germline V and J ends were trimmed by 1 base and 4 bases, with 14 bases remaining between them. The CDR3 is 16 amino acids. Germline V gives CDR1 KGHSH, CDR2 LQKENI.

This chain uses TRBV11-3 with TRBJ1-2; 8 positions match TRBD1. Trimming at V came to 5 bases and at J to 2 bases, leaving 10 bases not matched to a gene. The germline CDR1 and CDR2 sequences are SGHNT and YENEEA. The CDR3 is 16 amino acids. CDR3 region: CASSLGTGGRNYGYTF. The DNA for the CDR3 is TGTGCCAGCAGCCTCGGGACAGGAGGGCGCAACTATGGCTACACCTTC.

V gene TRBV5-5 combines with J gene TRBJ1-1; the match to TRBD1 covers 9 bases. The CDR3 is 17 amino acids. CDR1 SGHKS and CDR2 YYEKEE come from the germline V gene (reference sequence). J lost 1 base, V lost 4 bases, and 11 bases had no gene match. The CDR3 coding sequence is TGTGCCAGCAGCCTCCGGGACAGGGATCCGACGAACACTGAAGCTTTCTTT. Encoded protein: CASSLRDRDPTNTEAFF.